These 17 T cell receptor beta chains share one sample of origin, sequenced in a study of T cells expressing NK-cell markers. Each CDR3 protein gets one entry in TCRdb, which reprocessed the 5' RACE reads and gives no DNA. The sample totals about 120,000 distinct CDR3 sequences. The material sequenced was blood T cells: a sorted CD56 or NKG2C T cell subset, CD4+ or CD8+ T cells, or bulk PBMC T cells (not recorded which). The receptors were gathered from a woman between 18 and 69 years old in good health.

V gene TRBV20-1 combines with J gene TRBJ1-4; the TRBD1 assignment by TCRdb is unverifiable without DNA. The V gene's germline CDR1 is DFQATT and CDR2 SNEGSKA (reference sequence). The CDR3 runs to 13 residues. CDR3 loop: CSAITGDNEKLFF.

The V and J genes are TRBV4-3 and TRBJ2-1; TCRdb indicates TRBD2, and absent DNA this call remains unverified. The CDR3 spans 15 residues. Germline CDR1 is LGHNA and CDR2 is YSLEER. The chain's CDR3 is CASSQEEGLYNEQFF.

The chain employs TRBV7-2 and TRBJ2-7; TCRdb indicates TRBD2, and absent DNA this call remains unverified. This CDR3 comprises 17 residues. The V gene's germline CDR1 is SGHTA and CDR2 FQGNSA. The CDR3 sequence is CASSAPDGRELNYEQYF. The full variable domain, rest sourced from reference TRBV7-2 and TRBJ2-7, is GAGVSQSPSNKVTEKGKDVELRCDPISGHTALYWYRQSLGQGLEFLIYFQGNSAPDKSGLPSDRFSAERTGGSVSTLTIQRTQQEDSAVYLCASSAPDGRELNYEQYFGPGTRLTVT.

V gene TRBV5-1 combines with J gene TRBJ2-7; absent DNA, TCRdb's TRBD2 call cannot be checked. The CDR3 is 15 residues long. CDR1 is SGHRS, CDR2 YFSETQ, per germline. CDR3 sequence reads: CASIPEWEGRGEQYF.

The V and J genes are TRBV27 and TRBJ2-4; as DNA is missing, the TRBD1 call by TCRdb cannot be tested. CDR3 size: 13 residues. Germline V lookup: CDR1 MNHEY, CDR2 SMNVEV (reference sequence). CDR3 sequence reads: CASSRTGGDIQYF.

The genes are TRBV12-3 or TRBV12-4 and TRBJ2-7; TCRdb returns TRBD1, unconfirmable since there is no DNA. The CDR3 is 14 residues long. CDR3: CASSLDRGRHEQYF.

The chain uses TRBV28 and TRBJ1-1; checking the TCRdb D call of TRBD1 is not possible without DNA. Germline lookup yields CDR1 MDHEN and CDR2 SYDVKM. The CDR3 loop spans 16 amino acids. CDR3 in amino acids: CASSSTGRGVNTEAFF.

This chain joins TRBV7-3 and TRBJ1-2; as DNA is missing, the TRBD1 call by TCRdb cannot be tested. This CDR3 has 14 residues. CDR1 SGHTA and CDR2 FQGTGA come from the germline V gene. CDR3: CASSATGIEGGYTF.

The rearrangement joins TRBV12-3 or TRBV12-4 to TRBJ2-3. The CDR3 contains 14 residues. CDR3 residues: CASSFVLSTDTQYF.

The chain uses TRBV18 and TRBJ1-6; TCRdb returns TRBD1, unconfirmable since there is no DNA. This CDR3 has 14 residues. CDR1 KGHSH and CDR2 LQKENI come from the germline V gene. This CDR3 reads CASFQGQLNSPLHF.

V usage is TRBV7-9 and J usage is TRBJ1-5. The CDR3 extends over 17 amino acids. CDR1 and CDR2 from the germline V gene are SEHNR and FQNEAQ (reference sequence). Here the CDR3 reads CASSGLGTQHSNQPQHF.

CDR3 loop: CASSLPGLAENEQYF. The chain uses TRBV11-2 and TRBJ2-7; TCRdb's D call of TRBD2 is untestable without DNA. Germline assignment: CDR1 SGHAT and CDR2 FQNNGV. The length of the CDR3 is 15 residues.

The rearrangement links TRBV25-1 to TRBJ2-1; the D call from TCRdb, TRBD1, cannot be confirmed without DNA. This CDR3 has 16 amino acids. Germline CDR1 reads MGHDK; CDR2 reads SYGVNS. Here the CDR3 reads CASSPPGQGAFNEQFF.

The genes are TRBV18 and TRBJ2-3; TCRdb's D call of TRBD1 is untestable without DNA. This CDR3 is built from 16 residues. From germline, CDR1 is KGHSH and CDR2 LQKENI. The CDR3 sequence is CASSPGMRGFTDTQYF.

The chain recombines TRBV7-9 with TRBJ1-1. CDR1 SEHNR and CDR2 FQNEAQ come from the germline V gene (reference sequence). The CDR3 sequence is 12 residues long. The CDR3 is CASSPGRDEAFF. Full variable domain (rest looked up from reference TRBV7-9 and TRBJ1-1): DTGVSQNPRHKITKRGQNVTFRCDPISEHNRLYWYRQTLGQGPEFLTYFQNEAQLEKSRLLSDRFSAERPKGSFSTLEIQRTEQGDSAMYLCASSPGRDEAFFGQGTRLTVV.

The chain uses TRBV28 and TRBJ2-5. CDR1 is MDHEN and CDR2 is SYDVKM in the germline V gene. There are 11 residues in the CDR3. This chain's CDR3 is CASSHQETQYF. Full variable domain (remainder filled in from reference TRBV28 and TRBJ2-5): DVKVTQSSRYLVKRTGEKVFLECVQDMDHENMFWYRQDPGLGLRLIYFSYDVKMKEKGDIPEGYSVSREKKERFSLILESASTNQTSMYLCASSHQETQYFGPGTRLLVL.

This chain connects TRBV27 to TRBJ2-1; without DNA, the TCRdb call of TRBD2 cannot be checked. Germline CDR1 is MNHEY and CDR2 is SMNVEV (reference sequence). The CDR3 has 16 residues. This CDR3 is CASSLDLGLAGDEQFF.